The clone carrying this T cell receptor beta chain was recorded a few times. The antigen remains undetermined. The germline gives CDR1 SQVTM, CDR2 ANQGSEA. V lost 6 bases and J lost 2; bases outside the gene matches: 7. The CDR3 spans 14 residues. The time point is: sample taken at primary tumor resection. Tumor, nontumor lung or frozen PBMC supplied whole RNA that was sequenced unsorted. One entry per CDR3 protein results from TCRdb running MiXCR on the 5' RACE reads. The sample includes about 30,000 distinct CDR3 sequences, around 7.4% seen only once; the top ten take about 25%. This record belongs to a study of spatial heterogeneity in lung cancer. Overall study context: In raw reads, more than 8.5 appearances on average were recorded for each unique TCR and UMI combination.

Findings of the study overall: Expanded alpha and beta TCR counts within tumors tracked tumor mutation counts. Estimation of coverage gave values of approximately 7.1% for alpha and around 14% for beta chains in tumor T cells.

The chain joins TRBV29-1 to TRBJ2-3; TRBD2 aligns across 8 bases. The source is a male donor with early-stage non-small cell lung cancer. The specimen was lung tumor tissue, collected at surgery. CDR3: CSVREGRSTDTQYF. The CDR3 nucleotides are TGCAGCGTCCGGGAGGGCAGGTCCACAGATACGCAGTATTTT.